The 11 T cell receptor beta chains presented below share a single source sample, sequenced in a study of shared clonotypes between healthy human individuals (dated by TCRdb to the early 2020s). CD8 naive samples consisted of CD45RO-negative cells that were positively selected for CCR7, yielding a CD45RA+CCR7+ population without TemRA cells. The library was produced with the immunoSEQ multiplex PCR assay. This immuneACCESS table, as held by TCRdb, lists in-frame sequences with V and J called but not all clones. Of the missing ones, under half trace to an unresolved V gene in checked studies; the others have no known cause. In this sample the table shows about 1,800,000 clones, just under 95% of which occur a single time. The ten largest clones represent 1% to 1.5% of the sample. Sequenced: naive CD8+ T cells sorted from blood. This sample's cell subset or site label indicates: CD45RA+CCR7+. The receptors shown here come from a young man in good health.

The chain links TRBV29-1 to TRBJ2-7, with TRBD1 matching over 10 bases. Germline values: CDR1 SQVTM, CDR2 ANQGSEA. The CDR3 extends over 13 amino acids. After removal of 6 bases from V and 2 bases from J, the junction contained 4 bases not matched to a gene. The CDR3 is CSVGTGVTYEQYF. The CDR3 coding sequence is TGCAGCGTGGGGACAGGGGTTACCTACGAGCAGTACTTC.

This clone was counted a single time. The chain has TRBV13 and TRBJ1-1; unclear D gene. CDR3 length equals 13 residues. V was clipped by 6 bases and J by 1 base, with 9 bases between them. Germline loops: CDR1 PRHDT, CDR2 FYEKMQ (reference sequence). CDR3 sequence (DNA): TGTGCCAGCAGGATCATGACGAACACTGAAGCTTTCTTT. It encodes CASRIMTNTEAFF.

V gene TRBV2 combines with J gene TRBJ1-1, with D unresolved. The CDR3 extends over 15 amino acids. Germline V CDR1 and CDR2: SNHLY, FYNNEI. With 7 bases removed from V and 1 base from J, the gap between germline ends came to 16 bases. The DNA of the CDR3 is TGTGCCAGCAACGAGGGTATGATACAGAACACTGAAGCTTTCTTT. This gives the protein CASNEGMIQNTEAFF.

The CDR3 loop reads CGGLAGGNEQFF. The CDR3 coding sequence is TGTGGTGGGCTAGCGGGGGGGAATGAGCAGTTCTTC. This sequence joins TRBV2 and TRBJ2-1; 12 bases map to TRBD2. This CDR3 has 12 amino acids. Germline V CDR1 and CDR2: SNHLY, FYNNEI. Using reference TRBV2 and TRBJ2-1 for the parts outside the CDR3, the full variable domain is EPEVTQTPSHQVTQMGQEVILRCVPISNHLYFYWYRQILGQKVEFLVSFYNNEISEKSEIFDDQFSVERPDGSNFTLKIRSTKLEDSAMYFCGGLAGGNEQFFGPGTRLTVL.

The V and J genes are TRBV5-6 and TRBJ1-1; D is unresolved. This CDR3 has 15 residues. Germline V gene lookup returns CDR1 SGHDT and CDR2 YYEEEE. V shed 4 bases and J shed 7 bases, with 20 bases lying between them. The DNA for the CDR3 is TGTGCCAGCAGCGTAGAAACGGACCTTTTGGGTGAAGCTTTCTTT. Translating gives CASSVETDLLGEAFF.

This clone was observed a single time. V usage is TRBV6-5 and J usage is TRBJ2-7, with a possible D match to TRBD2 (6 bases). This CDR3 spans 14 amino acids. The V end was cut by 6 bases, the J end by 4 bases, with 16 bases between. CDR1 is MNHEY, CDR2 SVGAGI, per germline. The CDR3 nucleotides are TGTGCCAGCAGCCTGCTGGGACTGCAATACGAGCAGTACTTC. Protein product: CASSLLGLQYEQYF.

The V gene is TRBV27, the J gene TRBJ2-3, with 12 positions matching TRBD2. V lost 10 bases and J lost 2; bases outside the gene matches: 13. The length of the CDR3 is 17 residues. From germline, CDR1 is MNHEY and CDR2 SMNVEV (reference sequence). CDR3 in amino acids: CATTPSGGEKYTDTQYF. For the CDR3, the DNA is TGTGCCACCACCCCTAGCGGGGGGGAGAAATACACAGATACGCAGTATTTT.

This clone was picked up one time. One junction end does not reproduce the germline sequence, and a read error may be involved. The rearrangement joins TRBV5-6 to TRBJ2-1; possibly TRBD2 for D (7 bases). Germline loops: CDR1 SGHDT, CDR2 YYEEEE. The CDR3 is 16 residues long. CDR3 DNA: TGTGCCAGCAACTTGGGGGGGGCAGGTATTATCAATGAGCAGTTCTTC. It encodes CASNLGGAGIINEQFF.

The chain uses TRBV10-1 and TRBJ1-5, with 7 nucleotides matching TRBD1. CDR1 and CDR2 (germline): WNHNN, SYGVQD (reference sequence). V was clipped by 0 bases and J by 0 bases; unmatched bases: 5. The CDR3 consists of 17 residues. DNA of the CDR3: TGCGCCAGCAGTGAGTCTTTAGGGGGCCATAGCAATCAGCCCCAGCATTTT. This gives the protein CASSESLGGHSNQPQHF.

Comments on this clone: In the same sample, other DNA sequences code for this CDR3. This rearrangement joins TRBV5-1 to TRBJ2-7; D assignment may be TRBD1 or TRBD2 (5 bases each). CDR3 length: 14 residues. V lost 0 bases and J lost 2, with 9 bases in between. Germline assignment: CDR1 SGHRS and CDR2 YFSETQ. CDR3 sequence: CASSLAGDPYEQYF. The CDR3 region has the DNA TGCGCCAGCAGCTTGGCCGGGGACCCCTACGAGCAGTACTTC. The variable domain in full, completed from reference TRBV5-1 and TRBJ2-7, reads KAGVTQTPRYLIKTRGQQVTLSCSPISGHRSVSWYQQTPGQGLQFLFEYFSETQRNKGNFPGRFSGRQFSNSRSEMNVSTLELGDSALYLCASSLAGDPYEQYFGPGTRLTVT.

This clone has a single count. The chain recombines TRBV5-6 with TRBJ2-7; tentatively, D is TRBD1 (6 bases). Germline V gene data show CDR1 as SGHDT and CDR2 as YYEEEE. The V end lost 4 bases, the J end lost 2 bases, and 13 bases lay between the germline ends. The CDR3 has 14 residues. The CDR3 DNA is TGTGCCAGCAGCACCGGGACAAGTCCCTACGAGCAGTACTTC. Translated: CASSTGTSPYEQYF. Full variable domain (outside the CDR3, taken from reference TRBV5-6 and TRBJ2-7): DAGVTQSPTHLIKTRGQQVTLRCSPKSGHDTVSWYQQALGQGPQFIFQYYEEEERQRGNFPDRFSGHQFPNYSSELNVNALLLGDSALYLCASSTGTSPYEQYFGPGTRLTVT.